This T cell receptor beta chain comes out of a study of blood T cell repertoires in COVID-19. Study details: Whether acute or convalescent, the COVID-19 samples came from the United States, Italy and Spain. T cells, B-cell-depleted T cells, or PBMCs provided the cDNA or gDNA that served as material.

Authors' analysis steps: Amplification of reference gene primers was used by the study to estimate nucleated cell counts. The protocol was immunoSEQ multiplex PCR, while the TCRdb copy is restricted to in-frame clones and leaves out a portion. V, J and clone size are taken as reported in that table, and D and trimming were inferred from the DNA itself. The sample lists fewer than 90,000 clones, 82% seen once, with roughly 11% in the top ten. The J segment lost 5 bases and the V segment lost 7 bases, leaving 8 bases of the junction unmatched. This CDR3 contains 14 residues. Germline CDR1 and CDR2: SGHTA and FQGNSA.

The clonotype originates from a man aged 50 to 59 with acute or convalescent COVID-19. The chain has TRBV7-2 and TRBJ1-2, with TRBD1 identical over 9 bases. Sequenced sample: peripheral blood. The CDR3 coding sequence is TGTGCCAGCACCCCCGGACAGGGGAGTTATGGCTACACCTTC. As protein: CASTPGQGSYGYTF.